The T cell receptor (beta chain) under discussion was sequenced for a study of OX40 agonist ivuxolimab in advanced cancers. The CDR3 has 13 residues. The V gene lost 3 bases and the J gene lost 6 bases, with 9 bases spanning the gap. From germline, CDR1 is LNHDA and CDR2 SQIVND (reference sequence). Profiling relied on immunoSEQ multiplex PCR, and the TCRdb table lists in-frame clones only, not all of them. Of some 64,000 clones detected, roughly 86% appear once; the ten largest clones hold over 2.5%. V and J are TRBV19 and TRBJ1-3; no reliable D call. This material consisted of CD4+ or CD8+ T cells sorted from blood, taken in a trial of the OX40 agonist ivuxolimab. The clonotype was recovered from an adult with an advanced solid tumor such as melanoma, head and neck, liver or kidney cancer. The CDR3 spells CASSIPGSNTIYF. As DNA, the CDR3 is TGTGCCAGTAGTATTCCCGGGTCAAACACCATATATTTT.